These 25 T cell receptor beta chains share one sample of origin, sequenced in a study of Ad26.COV2.S vaccination and SARS-CoV-2 variants. The treatment: roughly 18 received Ad26.COV2.S at low or high dose, single or two shots; 5 received placebo; per-sample allocation not given. At day 63 after the first vaccine or placebo injection, samples were drawn. TCRdb keeps only in-frame clones here, not all; method: immunoSEQ multiplex PCR. Among about 320,000 clones listed, roughly nine tenths were seen once. The sample here was peripheral blood, taken in a trial of Ad26.COV2.S vaccine versus placebo. These receptors were obtained from a person between 18 and 59 years old who received the Ad26.COV2.S COVID-19 vaccine or a placebo.

This chain joins TRBV7-6 and TRBJ1-1; maybe TRBD1 (5 bases). This CDR3 contains 11 residues. Per the germline V gene, CDR1 is SGHVS and CDR2 is FNYEAQ. Trimming cost V 6 bases and J 7 bases, with 9 bases left between them. The CDR3 is CASRQGDEAFF. CDR3 sequence (DNA): TGTGCCAGCAGACAAGGGGATGAAGCTTTCTTT.

The chain links TRBV7-2 to TRBJ2-1; 14 bases fit TRBD2. The CDR3 runs 16 residues. Germline V gene sequence: CDR1 SGHTA, CDR2 FQGNSA. The J segment lost 8 bases and the V segment lost 5 bases, leaving 8 bases of the junction unmatched. This chain's CDR3 is CASSEGLAGAIDEQFF. The CDR3, as DNA: TGTGCCAGCAGCGAGGGACTAGCGGGAGCTATAGATGAGCAGTTCTTC.

The rearrangement links TRBV11-3 to TRBJ2-5, with 7 bases that match TRBD1. CDR3 length: 16 amino acids. J was trimmed by 5 bases and V by 3 bases; bases with no gene match: 12. Looked up from germline, CDR1 is SGHNT and CDR2 is YENEEA. The CDR3 bases are TGTGCCAGCAGCTTGGAAGGGGGCCGGGCACGGGAGACCCAGTACTTC. Translated, it gives CASSLEGGRARETQYF.

The chain carries TRBV4-3 and TRBJ2-1; no firm D call. The CDR3 extends over 14 amino acids. Trimming removed 1 base from V and 6 bases from J, with 10 bases in between. CDR1 is LGHNA and CDR2 is YSLEER in the germline V gene. As DNA, the CDR3 is TGCGCCAGCAGCCAAGGGACGACGGGCAATGAGCAGTTCTTC. Residues: CASSQGTTGNEQFF.

The rearrangement uses TRBV19 and TRBJ2-2; 8 bases fit TRBD2. The CDR3 runs 14 residues. The V and J ends lost 8 bases and 5 bases, in that order; junction bases with no gene match: 7. Germline lookup yields CDR1 LNHDA and CDR2 SQIVND (reference sequence). CDR3 protein: CASEGLVGTGELFF. The CDR3 DNA follows: TGTGCCAGTGAGGGACTAGTGGGTACCGGGGAGCTGTTTTTT.

The rearrangement joins TRBV19 to TRBJ2-1; D is tentatively TRBD1 or TRBD2 (5 bases each). This CDR3 has 14 amino acids. Germline values: CDR1 LNHDA, CDR2 SQIVND (reference sequence). V lost 7 bases to trimming and J lost 4 bases, with 14 bases between them. The chain's CDR3 is CASTPPGPYNEQFF. CDR3 sequence (DNA): TGTGCCAGTACCCCCCCGGGACCTTACAATGAGCAGTTCTTC.

The CDR3 reads CASSQEGSGHGYTF. The CDR3 coding sequence is TGTGCCAGCAGCCAAGAGGGGTCCGGGCATGGCTACACCTTC. The chain employs TRBV7-8 and TRBJ1-2; weak D call: TRBD1 (5 bases). Trimming left V 5 bases short and J 6 bases short, with 16 bases between. This CDR3 comprises 14 residues. Germline V gives CDR1 SGHVS, CDR2 FQNEAQ.

The genes are TRBV11-2 and TRBJ2-1, with D maybe TRBD2 (5 bases). Germline loops: CDR1 SGHAT, CDR2 FQNNGV. The CDR3 runs to 13 residues. Trimming took 1 base from V and 8 from J, leaving 9 bases between them. The CDR3: CASSLGSEDEQFF. CDR3 nucleotide sequence: TGTGCCAGCAGCTTAGGGTCGGAGGATGAGCAGTTCTTC.

The V and J genes are TRBV19 and TRBJ2-7; D gene uncertain. Deletions cut 4 bases from V and 3 bases from J, with 10 bases between. CDR3 size: 13 residues. Germline V gene lookup returns CDR1 LNHDA and CDR2 SQIVND (reference sequence). The CDR3 loop reads CASSTGNSYEQYF. In DNA, the CDR3 is TGTGCCAGTAGTACTGGGAACAGCTACGAGCAGTACTTC.

The V gene is TRBV6-1, the J gene TRBJ2-2, with D unresolved. The germline CDR1 and CDR2 sequences are MNHNS and SASEGT. The CDR3 contains 13 residues. V lost 0 bases to trimming and J lost 5 bases, with 4 bases between them. Here the CDR3 reads CASSEAITGELFF. In DNA form, the CDR3 reads TGTGCCAGCAGTGAAGCAATAACCGGGGAGCTGTTTTTT.

This clone appeared once. V usage is TRBV18 and J usage is TRBJ2-5; D is perhaps TRBD2 (6 bases). This CDR3 has 13 residues. Germline CDR1 KGHSH, CDR2 LQKENI. V was clipped by 4 bases and J by 5 bases, with 11 bases between them. The CDR3 region is CASSQGAGETQYF. The CDR3 DNA reads as TGTGCCAGCTCACAAGGGGCGGGGGAGACCCAGTACTTC.

The rearrangement joins TRBV6-5 to TRBJ2-1; D gene ambiguous. The CDR3 consists of 13 residues. V was pared by 8 bases and J by 0 bases, with 8 bases between. CDR1 and CDR2 (germline): MNHEY, SVGAGI. The CDR3 DNA reads as TGTGCCAGCGCGGTAAGCTCCTACAATGAGCAGTTCTTC. Protein product: CASAVSSYNEQFF.

The chain employs TRBV30 and TRBJ2-2; 10 bases are shared with TRBD2. The CDR3 has 14 residues. Germline assignment: CDR1 GTSNPN and CDR2 SVGIG (reference sequence). Trimming at V came to 0 bases and at J to 6 bases, leaving 1 base not matched to a gene. The CDR3 DNA is TGTGCCTGGAGTGTAGCGGGAGGGGCCGGGGAGCTGTTTTTT. This sequence encodes CAWSVAGGAGELFF.

V is TRBV13 and J is TRBJ1-3; D gene ambiguous. Germline V lookup: CDR1 PRHDT, CDR2 FYEKMQ (reference sequence). V shed 5 bases and J shed 7 bases, with 9 bases lying between them. The CDR3 runs 12 residues. CDR3 nucleotide sequence: TGTGCCAGCAGCCTCCCCGGGAACACCATATATTTT. Translated: CASSLPGNTIYF. Combining the CDR3 with reference TRBV13 and TRBJ1-3 gives the whole variable domain AAGVIQSPRHLIKEKRETATLKCYPIPRHDTVYWYQQGPGQDPQFLISFYEKMQSDKGSIPDRFSAQQFSDYHSELNMSSLELGDSALYFCASSLPGNTIYFGEGSWLTVV.

The chain couples TRBV7-6 to TRBJ2-1; D is undetermined. The CDR3 consists of 14 residues. Germline V gene sequence: CDR1 SGHVS, CDR2 FNYEAQ. Trimming shortened V by 5 bases and J by 5 bases, and 13 bases separated the two germline ends. CDR3 nucleotides: TGTGCCAGCAGCCCGGACCCAGCGAACAATGAGCAGTTCTTC. Amino acids: CASSPDPANNEQFF.

J is TRBJ1-5 and V is TRBV15; D uncertain. The CDR3 totals 12 residues. The germline CDR1 and CDR2 sequences are LNHNV and YYDKDF (reference sequence). The ends were cut back, 5 bases at V and 7 bases at J, with 9 bases in the middle. CDR3 nucleotide sequence: TGTGCCACCAGCGCTGGGGTGCAGCCCCAGCATTTT. Its protein product is CATSAGVQPQHF.

V usage is TRBV23-1 and J usage is TRBJ1-5; the D is unclear. TRBV23-1 is known as an ORF, though its function is uncertain. V was trimmed by 4 bases and J by 2 bases, leaving 21 bases between them. This CDR3 is 18 amino acids long. The CDR3 sequence is CASSRPGGRGLRNQPQHF. In DNA form, the CDR3 reads TGCGCCAGCAGTCGCCCGGGAGGGCGCGGTTTGCGCAATCAGCCCCAGCATTTT.

The chain combines TRBV7-9 with TRBJ1-1; TRBD1 might be the D (6 bases). Trimming left V 5 bases short and J 1 base short, with 8 bases between. The CDR3 sequence is 13 residues long. Germline V CDR1 and CDR2: SEHNR, FQNEAQ (reference sequence). In DNA, the CDR3 is TGTGCCAGCAGCCAACAGGGGAACACTGAAGCTTTCTTT. Protein sequence: CASSQQGNTEAFF. The whole variable domain, remainder taken from reference TRBV7-9 and TRBJ1-1, is DTGVSQNPRHKITKRGQNVTFRCDPISEHNRLYWYRQTLGQGPEFLTYFQNEAQLEKSRLLSDRFSAERPKGSFSTLEIQRTEQGDSAMYLCASSQQGNTEAFFGQGTRLTVV.

This chain uses TRBV11-3 with TRBJ1-1; D not certain. The CDR3 has 16 amino acids. The V gene's germline CDR1 is SGHNT and CDR2 YENEEA. Trimming took off 0 bases at V and 5 bases at J, with 16 bases between the two ends. CDR3 amino acids: CASSLEFSGRWTEAFF. Here the CDR3 DNA reads TGTGCCAGCAGCTTAGAGTTCTCGGGCAGGTGGACTGAAGCTTTCTTT.

This chain connects TRBV12-5 to TRBJ1-6, with D unclear. The CDR3 totals 17 residues. Germline V gene lookup returns CDR1 LGHNT and CDR2 FRNRAP. The V end lost 1 base, the J end lost 8 bases, and 18 bases lay between the germline ends. Here the CDR3 reads CASGLAGAGGYYSPLHF. The CDR3 DNA is TGTGCTAGTGGTTTGGCAGGTGCCGGTGGTTATTATTCACCCCTCCACTTT.

V and J are TRBV5-1 and TRBJ2-5; maybe TRBD2 (6 bases). CDR3 length: 14 amino acids. V was cut by 2 bases and J by 5 bases, with 13 bases left in between. Looked up from germline, CDR1 is SGHRS and CDR2 is YFSETQ. The CDR3 sequence is CASSLGRSEETQYF. In nucleotides, the CDR3 is TGCGCCAGCAGCTTAGGGAGGTCGGAGGAGACCCAGTACTTC.

This chain uses TRBV7-2 with TRBJ2-3; either TRBD1 or TRBD2 may supply D (5 bases each). Trimming took 9 bases from V and 7 from J, leaving 20 bases between them. Germline CDR1 SGHTA, CDR2 FQGNSA. The CDR3 covers 14 residues. The CDR3 nucleotides are TGTGCCAGTACTCCGATGTCAGGGAGCAATACGCAGTATTTT. This codes for CASTPMSGSNTQYF.

This rearrangement joins TRBV19 to TRBJ1-2; TRBD1 matches 9 bases. Germline V gene lookup returns CDR1 LNHDA and CDR2 SQIVND (reference sequence). Trimming cost V 3 bases and J 11 bases; bases outside gene matches: 10. The CDR3 runs 14 residues. CDR3 in amino acids: CASSMVGTGSLYTF. The DNA for the CDR3 is TGTGCCAGTAGTATGGTTGGGACAGGGAGTTTGTACACCTTC.

The chain couples TRBV6-1 to TRBJ1-5; 7 nucleotides line up with TRBD1. The CDR3 totals 16 residues. V gave up 4 bases and J gave up 4 bases; unmatched junction bases: 10. The germline gives CDR1 MNHNS, CDR2 SASEGT. Here the CDR3 DNA reads TGTGCCAGCAGTGTACCCCGGGACAGAGGAAATCAGCCCCAGCATTTT. This translates into CASSVPRDRGNQPQHF.

This rearrangement joins TRBV28 to TRBJ1-2; 7 bases line up with TRBD1. Germline V CDR1 and CDR2: MDHEN, SYDVKM. CDR3 length: 18 amino acids. The J segment lost 2 bases and the V segment lost 6 bases, leaving 18 bases of the junction unmatched. Written as DNA, the CDR3 is TGTGCCAGCAGAGCCGGCGGGACAGCCACAATAAACAACTATGGCTACACCTTC. Translation: CASRAGGTATINNYGYTF.